This TCR beta chain was sequenced in a study of cytotoxic CD8 clonotypes in ibrutinib-treated CLL. This clone has just a few counts. Assay: immunoSEQ multiplex PCR; the TCRdb copy retains only in-frame clones and omits some. Of roughly 220,000 clones detected, about 75% appear once; the ten largest clones hold approximately 6.3%. Germline V gives CDR1 SGHAT, CDR2 FQDESV (reference sequence). V was cut by 3 bases and J by 0 bases, with 3 bases left in between. The CDR3 is 13 residues long. This receptor was obtained from a human donor with chronic lymphocytic leukemia. Here the sequenced sample was PBMCs, taken after 12 months of ibrutinib treatment. The genes are TRBV11-1 and TRBJ1-5; no clear D gene. CDR3 amino acids: CASSFSSNQPQHF. For the CDR3, the DNA is TGTGCCAGCAGCTTTAGTAGCAATCAGCCCCAGCATTTT.